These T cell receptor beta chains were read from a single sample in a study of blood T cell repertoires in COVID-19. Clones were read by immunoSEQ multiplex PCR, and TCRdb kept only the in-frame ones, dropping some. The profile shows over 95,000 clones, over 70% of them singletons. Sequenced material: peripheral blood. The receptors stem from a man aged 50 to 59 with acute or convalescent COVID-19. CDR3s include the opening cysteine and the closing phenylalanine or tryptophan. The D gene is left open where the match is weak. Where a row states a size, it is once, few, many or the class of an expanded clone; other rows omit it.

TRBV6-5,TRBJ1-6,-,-,TGTGCCGCCTCCGAGCTAGCACCCCTCCACTTT,CAASELAPLHF
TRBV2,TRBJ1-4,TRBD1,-,TGTGCCAGCGGACAACCGACAGGGTCTAATGAAAAACTGTTTTTT,CASGQPTGSNEKLFF
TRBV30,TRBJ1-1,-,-,TGTGCCTGGAGACCGGACAGCCCTATTATGAACACTGAAGCTTTCTTT,CAWRPDSPIMNTEAFF
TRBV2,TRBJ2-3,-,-,TGTGCCAGCAGTTATCGACTCGACCGGGATACGCAGTATTTT,CASSYRLDRDTQYF
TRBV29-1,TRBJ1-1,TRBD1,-,TGCAGCGTCCCGGGACAGGGGATGAACACTGAAGCTTTCTTT,CSVPGQGMNTEAFF
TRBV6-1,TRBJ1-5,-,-,TGTGCCAGCAGTGATCCTAGTCAGCCCCAGCATTTT,CASSDPSQPQHF
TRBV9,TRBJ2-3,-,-,TGTGCCAGCAGCTCCATCGATGAGGATACGCAGTATTTT,CASSSIDEDTQYF
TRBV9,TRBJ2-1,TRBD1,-,TGTGCCAGCAGCCTCCGACAGGGCGTCGACAATGAGCAGTTCTTC,CASSLRQGVDNEQFF
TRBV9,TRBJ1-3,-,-,TGTGCCAGCAGCGTAGCAATTCACGGTACCCGGGACACCATATATTTT,CASSVAIHGTRDTIYF
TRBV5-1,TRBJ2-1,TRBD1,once,TGCGCCAGCAGCTCGGACAGGTACAATGAGCAGTTCTTC,CASSSDRYNEQFF
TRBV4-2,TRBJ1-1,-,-,TGTGCCAGCAGCCAAGATGAGTGGAGGGAGGCTTTCTTT,CASSQDEWREAFF
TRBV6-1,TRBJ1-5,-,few,TGTGCCAGCAGTGAACAGGCGGGTCGCAATCAGCCCCAGCATTTT,CASSEQAGRNQPQHF
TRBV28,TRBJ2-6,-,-,TGTGCCAGCAGTTTACAGGGTTCTGGGGCCAACGTCCTGACTTTC,CASSLQGSGANVLTF
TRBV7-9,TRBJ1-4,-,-,TGTGCCAGCAGCCCCAATCTCGGGGGTTACGATGAAAAACTGTTTTTT,CASSPNLGGYDEKLFF
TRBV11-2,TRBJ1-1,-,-,TGTGCCAGCAGCTTAGAAGGGGCCGGGGGCACTGAAGCTTTCTTT,CASSLEGAGGTEAFF
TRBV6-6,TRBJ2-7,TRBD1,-,TGTGCCAGCAGTTACTCGAAGGACAGGGCCCCCGAGCAGTACTTC,CASSYSKDRAPEQYF
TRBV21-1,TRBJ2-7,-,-,TGTGCCAGCAGCCCCCGGGGGGGACACCGCTCCTACGAGCAGTACTTC,CASSPRGGHRSYEQYF
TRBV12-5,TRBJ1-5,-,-,TGTGCTAGTGGCTTCGAGTCGGGCAATCAGCCCCAGCATTTT,CASGFESGNQPQHF
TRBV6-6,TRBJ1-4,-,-,TGTGCCAGCAGTGACGGGATATACGAAAAACTGTTTTTT,CASSDGIYEKLFF
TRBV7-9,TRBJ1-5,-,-,TGTGCCAGCAGCCTAGTGGACACAGCTGGCAATCAGCCCCAGCATTTT,CASSLVDTAGNQPQHF
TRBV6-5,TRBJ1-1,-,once,TGTGCCAGCTTCGCCCCCGGGAACACTGAAGCTTTCTTT,CASFAPGNTEAFF
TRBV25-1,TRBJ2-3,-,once,TGTGCCAGCAGTGAATCCAGCGGCACGGGCGCAGATACGCAGTATTTT,CASSESSGTGADTQYF
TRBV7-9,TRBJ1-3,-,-,TGTGCCAGCAGCCCGACGACAGCCGGCTCTGGAAACACCATATATTTT,CASSPTTAGSGNTIYF
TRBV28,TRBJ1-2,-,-,TGTGCCAGCAGACTTACCAACTATGGCTACACCTTC,CASRLTNYGYTF
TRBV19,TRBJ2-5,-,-,TGTGCCAGTAGTGCGAGAGGGGAGACCCAGTACTTC,CASSARGETQYF
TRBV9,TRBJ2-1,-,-,TGTGCCAGCAGCGTCGGTAGCGGACCGGATGAGCAGTTCTTC,CASSVGSGPDEQFF
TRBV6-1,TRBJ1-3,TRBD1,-,TGTGCCAGCAGTGAACAACAGGGGGCCGGAAACACCATATATTTT,CASSEQQGAGNTIYF
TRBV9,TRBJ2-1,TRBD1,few,TGTGCCAGCAGCGCTAGGGACAGGGGCCGGGATGAGCAGTTCTTC,CASSARDRGRDEQFF
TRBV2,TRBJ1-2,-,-,TGTGCCAGCAGCGCGGAGGGACTGAGCTATGGCTACACCTTC,CASSAEGLSYGYTF
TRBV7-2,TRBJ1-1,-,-,TGTGCCAGCAGCTTACCGTACCAAGAGGGACAAGGGAACACTGAAGCTTTCTTT,CASSLPYQEGQGNTEAFF
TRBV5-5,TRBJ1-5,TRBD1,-,TGTGCCAGCAGCGCGACCGGGACAGGGGGCCCCGATCAGCCCCAGCATTTT,CASSATGTGGPDQPQHF
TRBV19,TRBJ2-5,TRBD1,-,TGTGCCAGTAGTCCCGCCCGGACAGGTCAAGAGACCCAGTACTTC,CASSPARTGQETQYF
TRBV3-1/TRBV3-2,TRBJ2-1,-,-,TGTGCCAGCAGCTACAGGTACAATGAGCAGTTCTTC,CASSYRYNEQFF
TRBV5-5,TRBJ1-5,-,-,TGTGCCAGCAGCATCCCCCAGGGTCTGTATAGCAATCAGCCCCAGCATTTT,CASSIPQGLYSNQPQHF
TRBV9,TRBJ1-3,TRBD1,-,TGTGCCAGCAGCCCTCGACAGGGCAGCTCTGGAAACACCATATATTTT,CASSPRQGSSGNTIYF
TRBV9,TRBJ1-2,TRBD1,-,TGTGCCAGCAGCGGAATGAGGGGGGACAGAACCTATGGCTACACCTTC,CASSGMRGDRTYGYTF
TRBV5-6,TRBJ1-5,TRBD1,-,TGTGCCAGCGGGACAGTAAATCAGCCCCAGCATTTT,CASGTVNQPQHF
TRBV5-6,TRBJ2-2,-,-,TGTGCCAGCAGCCCCCGTGGAGGGGTGGGCACCGGGGAGCTGTTTTTT,CASSPRGGVGTGELFF
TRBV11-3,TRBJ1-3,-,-,TGTGCCAGCAGCTTAGATGGCCCTGGAAACACCATATATTTT,CASSLDGPGNTIYF
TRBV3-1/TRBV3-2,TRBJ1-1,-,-,TGTGCCAGCAGCCAAGCCCAGGGGAGGGCTGAAGCTTTCTTT,CASSQAQGRAEAFF
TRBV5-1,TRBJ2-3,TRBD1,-,TGCGCCAGCAGCCCAGGGACAGGGGTGGACACAGATACGCAGTATTTT,CASSPGTGVDTDTQYF
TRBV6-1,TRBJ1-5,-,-,TGTGCCAGCAGTGAAGCGCTGAGGCCCCAGCATTTT,CASSEALRPQHF
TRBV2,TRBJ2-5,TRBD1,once,TGTGCCAGCAGGGCGACAGGGTTCGGAGAGACCCAGTACTTC,CASRATGFGETQYF
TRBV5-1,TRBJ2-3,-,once,TGCGCCAGCAGCTTGGAAGGGTCACGACGGACACCTAGCACAGATACGCAGTATTTT,CASSLEGSRRTPSTDTQYF
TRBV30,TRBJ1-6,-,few,TGTGCCTGGGGTCTAGTGGAGGGCCCAAATTCACCCCTCCACTTT,CAWGLVEGPNSPLHF
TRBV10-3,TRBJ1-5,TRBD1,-,TGTGCCATCAGTGACCGGCCGGGACAGGGGAAAAATAGCAATCAGCCCCAGCATTTT,CAISDRPGQGKNSNQPQHF
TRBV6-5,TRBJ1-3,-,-,TGTGCCAGCAGTTACTTCCGAGGCACTGGAAACACCATATATTTT,CASSYFRGTGNTIYF
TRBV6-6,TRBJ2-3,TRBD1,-,TGTGCCAGCAGTATGACAGGGGCTTTGGTAGATACGCAGTATTTT,CASSMTGALVDTQYF